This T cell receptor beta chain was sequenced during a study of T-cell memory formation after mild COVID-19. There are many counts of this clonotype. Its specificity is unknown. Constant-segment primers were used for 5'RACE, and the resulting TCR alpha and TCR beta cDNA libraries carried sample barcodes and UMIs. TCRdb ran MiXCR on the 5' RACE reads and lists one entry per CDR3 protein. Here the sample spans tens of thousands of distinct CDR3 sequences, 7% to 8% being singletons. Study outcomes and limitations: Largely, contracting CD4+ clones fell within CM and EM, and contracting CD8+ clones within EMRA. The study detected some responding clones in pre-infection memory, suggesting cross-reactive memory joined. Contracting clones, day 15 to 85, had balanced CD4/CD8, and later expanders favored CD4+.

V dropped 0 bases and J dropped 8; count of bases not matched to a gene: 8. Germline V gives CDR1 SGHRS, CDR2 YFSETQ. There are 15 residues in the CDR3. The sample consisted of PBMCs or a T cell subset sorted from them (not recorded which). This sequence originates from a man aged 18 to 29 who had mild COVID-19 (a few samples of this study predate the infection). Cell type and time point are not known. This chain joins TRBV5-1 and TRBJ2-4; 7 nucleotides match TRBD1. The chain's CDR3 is CASSLEVGTVDIQYF. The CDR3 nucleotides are TGCGCCAGCAGCTTGGAGGTCGGGACAGTTGACATTCAGTACTTC.